These 20 T cell receptor beta chains came from one sample sequenced in a study of memory CD4+ T cells and cytomegalovirus serostatus. Single viable CD3+CD4+CD8-CD45RO+ cells were sorted as the memory CD4+ T cells. The method was immunoSEQ multiplex PCR; TCRdb's version includes in-frame clones alone and lacks a portion of them. Of around 50,000 clones listed, about 73% were seen once; the top ten hold more than 0.75%. Sequencing input: memory CD4+ T cells from blood. Receptors were obtained from an adult in good health and CMV-seronegative.

The rearrangement joins TRBV5-1 to TRBJ1-5; maybe TRBD1 (5 bases). V gave up 0 bases and J gave up 7 bases, with 8 bases separating them. This CDR3 comprises 13 residues. In germline, CDR1 is SGHRS, CDR2 YFSETQ. The CDR3 sequence: CASSLGQGQPQHF. The CDR3 DNA reads TGCGCCAGCAGCTTGGGCCAGGGCCAGCCCCAGCATTTT.

The rearrangement links TRBV30 to TRBJ1-3; D perhaps matches TRBD1 (5 bases). Trimming left V 3 bases short and J 0 bases short, with 18 bases between. Germline values: CDR1 GTSNPN, CDR2 SVGIG (reference sequence). The length of the CDR3 is 17 residues. CDR3 DNA sequence: TGTGCCTGGAGGGACCGGGGCCCGGGGAACTCTGGAAACACCATATATTTT. It codes for CAWRDRGPGNSGNTIYF.

The V gene is TRBV4-3, the J gene TRBJ2-5; the match to TRBD1 covers 7 bases. The CDR3 consists of 16 residues. CDR1 and CDR2 from the germline V gene are LGHNA and YSLEER. Trimming at V came to 3 bases and at J to 2 bases, leaving 9 bases not matched to a gene. This CDR3 reads CASSHHPGQDQETQYF. The CDR3 coding sequence is TGCGCCAGCAGCCACCACCCCGGACAGGATCAAGAGACCCAGTACTTC.

Only one count was recorded for this clone. The genes are TRBV4-1 and TRBJ2-1, with TRBD2 as a possible D gene (5 bases). Germline-derived CDR1 and CDR2 are MGHRA and YSYEKL. The CDR3 runs 16 residues. Between the trimmed V and J ends, which lost 4 bases and 0 bases, there was a span of 13 bases. CDR3 DNA sequence: TGCGCCAGCAGCCTGGCTAGCCGGAGCTCCTACAATGAGCAGTTCTTC. Translation: CASSLASRSSYNEQFF.

CDR3 DNA: TGTGCCTGGAGTACCGAAAACATTCAGTACTTC. Its protein is CAWSTENIQYF. The genes are TRBV30 and TRBJ2-4; no clear D. Germline CDR1 GTSNPN, CDR2 SVGIG (reference sequence). The CDR3 is 11 residues long. V lost 2 bases, J lost 5 bases, and 4 bases lay in between.

The V call is TRBV28, the J call TRBJ2-5, with TRBD1 matching over 9 bases. TRBJ2-7 matches the DNA end more closely, so the J call is doubtful. Per germline, CDR1 MDHEN and CDR2 SYDVKM. The CDR3 has 16 amino acids. CDR3 loop: CASSPPIGQGSYEQYF. Written as DNA, the CDR3 is TGTGCCAGCAGTCCCCCCATCGGACAGGGGTCCTACGAGCAGTACTTC.

J is TRBJ1-4 and V is TRBV18; a weak D match, TRBD1 (5 bases). The V end lost 4 bases, the J end lost 4 bases, and 7 bases lay between the germline ends. The length of the CDR3 is 13 residues. Per the germline V gene, CDR1 is KGHSH and CDR2 is LQKENI. CDR3 sequence (DNA): TGTGCCAGCTCACTCGACAGTAATGAAAAACTGTTTTTT. Residues: CASSLDSNEKLFF.

The chain joins TRBV28 to TRBJ1-5; possibly TRBD1 for D (6 bases). Germline V gene sequence: CDR1 MDHEN, CDR2 SYDVKM. This CDR3 has 14 amino acids. Trimming took off 5 bases at V and 5 bases at J, with 13 bases between the two ends. For the CDR3, the DNA is TGTGCCAGCAGTCCCAGAGGGGGGGATCAGCCCCAGCATTTT. As protein: CASSPRGGDQPQHF.

This chain connects TRBV6-5 to TRBJ2-6; D gene uncertain. From germline, CDR1 is MNHEY and CDR2 SVGAGI. The CDR3 loop spans 14 amino acids. Trimming left V 3 bases short and J 5 bases short, with 8 bases between. The CDR3 sequence is CASSYDLWANVLTF. CDR3 sequence (DNA): TGTGCCAGCAGTTATGACCTCTGGGCCAACGTCCTGACTTTC.

The V gene is TRBV28, the J gene TRBJ2-1; 9 bases align to TRBD1. This CDR3 spans 13 amino acids. J gave up 7 bases and V 6 bases, and 4 bases lay outside the gene matches. In germline, CDR1 is MDHEN, CDR2 SYDVKM. CDR3 region: CASRGQGWNEQFF. CDR3 bases: TGTGCCAGCAGGGGACAGGGTTGGAATGAGCAGTTCTTC.

This clone occurred once. This rearrangement joins TRBV28 to TRBJ1-2, with 8 bases that match TRBD1. CDR3 length equals 15 residues. CDR1 is MDHEN and CDR2 is SYDVKM in the germline V gene. V shed 2 bases, J shed 7 bases, and the junction held 9 bases outside the gene matches. CDR3 sequence reads: CASSLRLAGGIGYTF. The DNA of the CDR3 is TGTGCCAGCAGTTTAAGGTTGGCAGGGGGCATTGGCTACACCTTC.

Worth noting for this clone: This sample includes further DNA sequences coding for the same CDR3. V usage is TRBV5-5 and J usage is TRBJ1-1; no firm D call. Germline lookup yields CDR1 SGHKS and CDR2 YYEKEE (reference sequence). Deletions cut 0 bases from V and 4 bases from J, with 7 bases between. The CDR3 is made up of 13 amino acids. The CDR3 sequence: CASSLGTGTEAFF. DNA of the CDR3: TGTGCCAGCAGCTTGGGGACCGGCACTGAAGCTTTCTTT.

The V and J genes are TRBV9 and TRBJ2-1, with D possibly being TRBD1 or TRBD2 (7 bases each). The CDR3 runs to 17 residues. The V gene's germline CDR1 is SGDLS and CDR2 YYNGEE. The V end lost 1 base, the J end lost 4 bases, and 18 bases lay between the germline ends. The CDR3 nucleotides read TGTGCCAGCAGCGTACACCCGAGCGGGGACAGTTACAATGAGCAGTTCTTC. Encoded protein: CASSVHPSGDSYNEQFF.

The V gene is TRBV30, the J gene TRBJ1-1, with D possibly TRBD1 on 6 matching bases. The ends were cut back, 3 bases at V and 6 bases at J, with 17 bases in the middle. CDR1 GTSNPN and CDR2 SVGIG come from the germline V gene (reference sequence). The CDR3 covers 14 residues. In nucleotides, the CDR3 is TGTGCCTGGAGCCACGTCCCGGGACAAGCTGAAGCTTTCTTT. This codes for CAWSHVPGQAEAFF.

The chain recombines TRBV6-5 with TRBJ1-4; TRBD1 matches at 9 bases. The germline CDR1 and CDR2 sequences are MNHEY and SVGAGI. V was clipped by 0 bases and J by 8 bases; unmatched bases: 4. This CDR3 comprises 15 residues. The CDR3 DNA sequence: TGTGCCAGCAGTTACTCGGGGACAGGGCGGGAAAAACTGTTTTTT. Protein: CASSYSGTGREKLFF.

Notes on this clone: The same CDR3 arises from other DNA sequences in this sample as well. This rearrangement joins TRBV5-4 to TRBJ2-4; D remains unclear. CDR3 length: 15 residues. Germline-derived CDR1 and CDR2 are SGHNT and YYREEE (reference sequence). Deletions cut 3 bases from V and 0 bases from J, with 10 bases between. CDR3 in DNA: TGTGCCAGCAGCTCCGACTTTCTAGCCAAAAACATTCAGTACTTC. Protein sequence: CASSSDFLAKNIQYF.

The chain has TRBV2 and TRBJ2-3; possibly TRBD2 for D (7 bases). V lost 7 bases to trimming and J lost 3 bases, with 17 bases between them. CDR1 is SNHLY, CDR2 FYNNEI, per germline. The CDR3 extends over 15 amino acids. The chain's CDR3 is CASTWAGGRTDTQYF. The DNA of the CDR3 is TGTGCCAGCACGTGGGCCGGGGGGCGAACAGATACGCAGTATTTT. Looking up the rest from reference TRBV2 and TRBJ2-3 gives the full variable domain: EPEVTQTPSHQVTQMGQEVILRCVPISNHLYFYWYRQILGQKVEFLVSFYNNEISEKSEIFDDQFSVERPDGSNFTLKIRSTKLEDSAMYFCASTWAGGRTDTQYFGPGTRLTVL.

The gene calls are TRBV6-1 and TRBJ2-5; 13 bases match TRBD2. CDR3 length: 15 amino acids. V lost 5 bases to trimming and J lost 2 bases; unmatched junction nucleotides: 2. Per the germline V gene, CDR1 is MNHNS and CDR2 is SASEGT. The CDR3 DNA follows: TGTGCCAGCAGTTCGACTAGCGGGGGGCAAGAGACCCAGTACTTC. Amino acids: CASSSTSGGQETQYF.

This chain links TRBV10-2 with TRBJ1-1; TRBD1 matches 8 bases. Germline V lookup: CDR1 WSHSY, CDR2 SAAADI. J gave up 0 bases and V 4 bases, and 10 bases lay outside the gene matches. The CDR3 has 17 amino acids. The DNA of the CDR3 is TGCGCCAGCAGTGGTAGAGACAGGGGTGTTATGAACACTGAAGCTTTCTTT. This sequence encodes CASSGRDRGVMNTEAFF.

This sequence joins TRBV4-3 and TRBJ1-2; D not certain. The length of the CDR3 is 15 residues. Trimming left V 0 bases short and J 4 bases short, with 12 bases between. From germline, CDR1 is LGHNA and CDR2 YSLEER. The CDR3 reads CASSQDRSVGYGYTF. For the CDR3, the DNA is TGCGCCAGCAGCCAAGATAGGTCCGTGGGCTATGGCTACACCTTC.